The clone carrying this TCR beta chain was seen only a few times. Its antigen is unidentified. The data originate from a study of cytomegalovirus exposure and HLA in healthy donors. Study-wide findings and caveats: Certain sequence variants were highly shared and formed a cluster, and this cluster was likely a sequencing artifact.

From germline, CDR1 is SGHNT and CDR2 YYREEE (reference sequence). V dropped 0 bases and J dropped 3 bases, with 9 bases sitting between them. The CDR3 runs 14 residues. Primers: 60 Vbeta forward and 13 Jbeta reverse. Profiled with immunoSEQ multiplex PCR; TCRdb holds only in-frame clones, not every one. Of around 130,000 clones in the sample, approximately 8.6% were seen once. The chain carries TRBV5-4 and TRBJ1-2; D is unresolved. The sequencing input was PBMCs. This receptor was identified in a woman aged 40-49 years in good health and CMV-seropositive. This chain's CDR3 is CASSLAGDYYGYTF. For the CDR3, the DNA is TGTGCCAGCAGCTTGGCCGGGGATTACTATGGCTACACCTTC. The complete variable domain, with remaining parts taken from reference TRBV5-4 and TRBJ1-2, reads ETGVTQSPTHLIKTRGQQVTLRCSSQSGHNTVSWYQQALGQGPQFIFQYYREEENGRGNFPPRFSGLQFPNYSSELNVNALELDDSALYLCASSLAGDYYGYTFGSGTRLTVV.